This TCR beta chain was retrieved from a study of blood T cell repertoires in COVID-19. Study-wide background: COVID-19 samples, acute and convalescent, were from the United States, Italy and Spain. Sample material is recorded as cDNA or gDNA derived from T cells, B-cell-depleted T cells, or PBMCs.

The Seattle patients, enrolled during active infection, were followed longitudinally. The CDR3 contains 15 residues. Germline loops: CDR1 SGDLS, CDR2 YYNGEE. The trim removed 4 bases at V and 5 bases at J, leaving 8 bases unmatched. As originally analysed: Cell counts per sample came from amplifying reference gene primers. Sequencing used immunoSEQ multiplex PCR; TCRdb keeps in-frame clones, though not all of them. V and J calls and clone size are as listed in that table; D and trimming were resolved from the DNA. The repertoire holds approximately 500,000 clones, with approximately 88% as singletons.

The sample was peripheral blood. The rearrangement links TRBV9 to TRBJ1-4; 7 positions agree with TRBD1. The TCR originated in a woman between 50 and 59 years old with COVID-19, enrolled during active disease. CDR3 sequence: CASSFRDRRNEKLFF. The CDR3 nucleotides read TGTGCCAGCAGCTTCCGGGACAGACGAAATGAAAAACTGTTTTTT.